This T cell receptor beta chain was recorded in a study of blood T cell repertoires in COVID-19. Overall study: Some COVID-19 samples were acute and others convalescent; all came from the United States, Italy and Spain.

Germline V gene sequence: CDR1 SGDLS, CDR2 YYNGEE. The V gene end was trimmed by 6 bases and the J gene end by 8 bases; junction bases not matched to a gene: 7. The CDR3 sequence is 14 residues long. In the authors' methods: It was from reference gene primer amplification that nucleated cell counts were estimated. Assay used: immunoSEQ multiplex PCR; TCRdb lists only in-frame clones, some missing. From that table come the V and J calls and clone size; the DNA was used to work out D and trimming. The table records about 380,000 clones, 90% of them present only once. This TCR was sampled from a young man with active or convalescent COVID-19. The sample was peripheral blood. The chain uses TRBV9 and TRBJ1-4; 10 positions match TRBD1. This chain's CDR3 is CASTRGQGGEKLFF. Here the CDR3 DNA reads TGTGCCAGCACCAGAGGACAGGGGGGGGAAAAACTGTTTTTT.